What follows is one T cell receptor (beta chain) and its context. V lost 3 bases and J lost 3; bases outside the gene matches: 6. The CDR3 contains 16 residues. The V gene's germline CDR1 is MGHRA and CDR2 YSYEKL. This sample is drawn from a study of blood T cell repertoires in COVID-19. Study-wide background: The study drew acute and convalescent COVID-19 samples from the United States, Italy and Spain. Sources were T cells, B-cell-depleted T cells, or PBMCs; the material itself was cDNA or gDNA.

In the original analysis: By means of reference gene primer amplification, nucleated cell counts were estimated. Method: immunoSEQ multiplex PCR; TCRdb's copy keeps in-frame clones and lacks some. V and J calls and clone size come straight from that table; D and trimming were deduced from the DNA. The sample has approximately 160,000 clones; more than 85% are singletons. Patients of the Seattle cohort, enrolled during active infection, were followed longitudinally. The TCR sequence derives from a man aged 55 to 70 with COVID-19, enrolled during active disease. The chain recombines TRBV4-1 with TRBJ2-3; 10 nucleotides match TRBD1. The sample consisted of peripheral blood. CDR3 loop: CASSQRTGGGTDTQYF. CDR3 nucleotides: TGCGCCAGCAGCCAGAGGACAGGGGGTGGGACAGATACGCAGTATTTT.